This TCR beta chain originates from a study of blood T cell repertoires in COVID-19. Whole-study context: Sites across the United States, Italy and Spain contributed samples from acute and convalescent COVID-19. The analysed material was cDNA or gDNA that came from T cells, B-cell-depleted T cells, or PBMCs.

As processed by the authors: How many nucleated cells were present was estimated from reference gene primer amplification. Repertoires were generated with immunoSEQ multiplex PCR, while TCRdb's copy carries only in-frame clones and drops some. V and J calls and clone size are given by that table; D and trimming were obtained from the DNA. The repertoire holds roughly 200,000 clones, with 80% as singletons. A few counts support this clone. Material: peripheral blood. The origin of this receptor is a man between 65 and 85 years old with active or convalescent COVID-19.

The CDR3 region is CASSSAGRTDTQYF. As DNA, the CDR3 is TGCGCCAGCAGCTCGGCGGGGCGCACAGATACGCAGTATTTT. The rearrangement uses TRBV5-1 and TRBJ2-3; D is possibly TRBD2 (6 bases). Trimming left V 3 bases short and J 1 base short, with 9 bases between. CDR1 and CDR2 (germline): SGHRS, YFSETQ. This CDR3 has 14 residues. The complete variable domain, with remaining parts taken from reference TRBV5-1 and TRBJ2-3, reads KAGVTQTPRYLIKTRGQQVTLSCSPISGHRSVSWYQQTPGQGLQFLFEYFSETQRNKGNFPGRFSGRQFSNSRSEMNVSTLELGDSALYLCASSSAGRTDTQYFGPGTRLTVL.